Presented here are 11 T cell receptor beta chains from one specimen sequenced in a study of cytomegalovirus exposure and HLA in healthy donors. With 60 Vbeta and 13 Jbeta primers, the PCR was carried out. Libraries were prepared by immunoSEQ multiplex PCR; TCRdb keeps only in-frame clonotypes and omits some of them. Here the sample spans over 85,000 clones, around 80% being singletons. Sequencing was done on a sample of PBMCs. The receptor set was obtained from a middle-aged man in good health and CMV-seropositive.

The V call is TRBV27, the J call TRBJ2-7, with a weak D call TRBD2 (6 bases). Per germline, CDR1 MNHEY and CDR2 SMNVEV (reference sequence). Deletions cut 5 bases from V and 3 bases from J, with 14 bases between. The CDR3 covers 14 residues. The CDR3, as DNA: TGTGCCAGCAGTCCCCGGGACTCCCGCTACGAGCAGTACTTC. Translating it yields CASSPRDSRYEQYF.

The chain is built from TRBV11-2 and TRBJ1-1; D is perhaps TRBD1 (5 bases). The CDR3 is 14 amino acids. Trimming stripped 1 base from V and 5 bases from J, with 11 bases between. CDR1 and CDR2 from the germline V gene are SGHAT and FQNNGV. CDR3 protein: CASSLARGRTEAFF. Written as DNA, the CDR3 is TGTGCCAGCAGCTTAGCAAGGGGCCGTACTGAAGCTTTCTTT. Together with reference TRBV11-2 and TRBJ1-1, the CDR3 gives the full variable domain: EAGVAQSPRYKIIEKRQSVAFWCNPISGHATLYWYQQILGQGPKLLIQFQNNGVVDDSQLPKDRFSAERLKGVDSTLKIQPAKLEDSAVYLCASSLARGRTEAFFGQGTRLTVV.

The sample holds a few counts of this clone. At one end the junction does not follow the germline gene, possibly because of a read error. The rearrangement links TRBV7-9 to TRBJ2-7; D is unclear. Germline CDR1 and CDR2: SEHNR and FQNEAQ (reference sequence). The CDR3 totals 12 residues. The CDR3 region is CSSSPSSYEQYF. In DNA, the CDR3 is TGTTCCAGCAGCCCGTCGAGTTACGAGCAGTACTTC. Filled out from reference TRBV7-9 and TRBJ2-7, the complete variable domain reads DTGVSQNPRHKITKRGQNVTFRCDPISEHNRLYWYRQTLGQGPEFLTYFQNEAQLEKSRLLSDRFSAERPKGSFSTLEIQRTEQGDSAMYLCSSSPSSYEQYFGPGTRLTVT.

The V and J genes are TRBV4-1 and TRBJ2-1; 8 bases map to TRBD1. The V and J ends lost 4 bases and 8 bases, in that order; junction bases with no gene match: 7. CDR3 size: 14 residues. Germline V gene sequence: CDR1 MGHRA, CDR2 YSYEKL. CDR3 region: CASSRADRDDEQFF. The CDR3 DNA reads TGCGCCAGCAGCCGAGCGGACAGGGACGATGAGCAGTTCTTC.

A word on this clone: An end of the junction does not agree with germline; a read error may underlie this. Here the CDR3 reads CATSLRINSPLHF. The CDR3 DNA reads as TGTGCCACTAGTCTCAGGATTAATTCACCCCTCCACTTT. This rearrangement joins TRBV19 to TRBJ1-6; D not resolved. CDR3 length: 13 amino acids. Looked up from germline, CDR1 is LNHDA and CDR2 is SQIVND (reference sequence). Looking up the rest from reference TRBV19 and TRBJ1-6 gives the full variable domain: DGGITQSPKYLFRKEGQNVTLSCEQNLNHDAMYWYRQDPGQGLRLIYYSQIVNDFQKGDIAEGYSVSREKKESFPLTVTSAQKNPTAFYLCATSLRINSPLHFGNGTRLTVT.

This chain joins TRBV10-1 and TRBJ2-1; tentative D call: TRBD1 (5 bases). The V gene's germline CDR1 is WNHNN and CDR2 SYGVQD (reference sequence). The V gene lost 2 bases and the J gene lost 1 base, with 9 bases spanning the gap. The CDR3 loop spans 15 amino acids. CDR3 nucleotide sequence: TGCGCCAGCAGTGAGGACAGTCGATCCTACAATGAGCAGTTCTTC. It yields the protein CASSEDSRSYNEQFF.

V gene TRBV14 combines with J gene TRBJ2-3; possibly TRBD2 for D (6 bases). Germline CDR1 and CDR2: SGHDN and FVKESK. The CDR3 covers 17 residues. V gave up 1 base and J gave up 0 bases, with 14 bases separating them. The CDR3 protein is CASSQGRGLMSTDTQYF. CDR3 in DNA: TGTGCCAGCAGCCAAGGACGGGGGTTAATGAGCACAGATACGCAGTATTTT.

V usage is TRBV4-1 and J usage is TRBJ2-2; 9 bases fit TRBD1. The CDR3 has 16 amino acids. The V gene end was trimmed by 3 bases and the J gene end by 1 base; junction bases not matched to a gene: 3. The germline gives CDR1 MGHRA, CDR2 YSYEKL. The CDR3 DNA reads TGCGCCAGCAGCCAGACAGGGGGTGGGAACACCGGGGAGCTGTTTTTT. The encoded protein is CASSQTGGGNTGELFF.

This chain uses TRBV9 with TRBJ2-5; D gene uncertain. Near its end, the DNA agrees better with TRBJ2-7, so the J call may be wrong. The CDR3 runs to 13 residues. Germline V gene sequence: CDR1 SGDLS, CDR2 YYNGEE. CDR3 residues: CASSVAIRSEQYF. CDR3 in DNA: TGTGCCAGCAGCGTAGCCATAAGGAGCGAGCAGTACTTC.

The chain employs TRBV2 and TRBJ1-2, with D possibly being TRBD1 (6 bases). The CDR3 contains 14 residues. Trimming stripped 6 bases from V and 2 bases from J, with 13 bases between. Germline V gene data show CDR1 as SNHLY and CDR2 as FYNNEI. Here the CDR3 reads CASRRGGENYGYTF. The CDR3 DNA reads TGTGCCAGCAGGAGGGGGGGCGAAAACTATGGCTACACCTTC.

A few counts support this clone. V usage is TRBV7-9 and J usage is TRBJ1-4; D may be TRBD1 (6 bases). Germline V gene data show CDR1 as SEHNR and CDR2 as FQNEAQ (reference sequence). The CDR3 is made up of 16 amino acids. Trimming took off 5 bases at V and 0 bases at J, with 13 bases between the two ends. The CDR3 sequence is CASSEQGLATNEKLFF. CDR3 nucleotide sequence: TGTGCCAGCAGCGAACAGGGACTAGCAACTAATGAAAAACTGTTTTTT.